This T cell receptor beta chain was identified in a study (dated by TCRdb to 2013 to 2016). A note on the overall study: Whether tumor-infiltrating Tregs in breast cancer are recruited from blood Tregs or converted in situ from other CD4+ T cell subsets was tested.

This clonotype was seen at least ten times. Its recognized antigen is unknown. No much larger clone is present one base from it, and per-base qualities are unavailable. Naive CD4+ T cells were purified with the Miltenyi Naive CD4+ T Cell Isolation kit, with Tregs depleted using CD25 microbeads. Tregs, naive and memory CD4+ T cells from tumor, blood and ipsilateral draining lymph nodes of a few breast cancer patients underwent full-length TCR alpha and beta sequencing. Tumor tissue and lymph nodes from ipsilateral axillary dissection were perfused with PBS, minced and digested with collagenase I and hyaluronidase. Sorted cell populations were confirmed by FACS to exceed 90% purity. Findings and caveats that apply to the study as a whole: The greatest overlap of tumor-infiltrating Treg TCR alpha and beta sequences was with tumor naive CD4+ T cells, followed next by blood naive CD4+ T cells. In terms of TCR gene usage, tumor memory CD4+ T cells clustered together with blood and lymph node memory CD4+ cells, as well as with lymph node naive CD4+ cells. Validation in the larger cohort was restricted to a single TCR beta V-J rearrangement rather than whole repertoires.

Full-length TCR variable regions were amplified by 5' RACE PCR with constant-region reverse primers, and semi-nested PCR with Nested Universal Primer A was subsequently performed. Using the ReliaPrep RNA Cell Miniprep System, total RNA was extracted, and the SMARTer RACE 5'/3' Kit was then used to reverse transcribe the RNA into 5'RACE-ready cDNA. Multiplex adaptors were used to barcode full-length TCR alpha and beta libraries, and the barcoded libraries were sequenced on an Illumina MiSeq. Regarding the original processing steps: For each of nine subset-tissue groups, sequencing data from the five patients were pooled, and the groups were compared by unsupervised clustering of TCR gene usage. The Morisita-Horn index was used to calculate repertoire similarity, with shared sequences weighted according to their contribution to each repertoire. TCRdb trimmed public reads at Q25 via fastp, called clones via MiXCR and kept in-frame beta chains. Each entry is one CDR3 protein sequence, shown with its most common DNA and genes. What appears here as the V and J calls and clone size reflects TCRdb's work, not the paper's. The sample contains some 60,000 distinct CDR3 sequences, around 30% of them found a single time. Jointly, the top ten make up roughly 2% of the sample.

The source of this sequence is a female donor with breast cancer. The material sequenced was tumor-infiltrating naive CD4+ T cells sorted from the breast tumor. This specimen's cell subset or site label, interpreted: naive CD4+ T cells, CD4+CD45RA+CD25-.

CDR3 reads: CATSEFGGLDEQFF. The nucleotide sequence is TGTGCCACCAGTGAGTTCGGGGGGTTGGATGAGCAGTTCTTC. The chain is encoded by TRBV24-1 joined to TRBJ2-1, with 7 bases aligning to TRBD2. CDR1 is given as KGHDR and CDR2 as SFDVKD, both from the germline V gene. The CDR3 runs 14 residues from the cysteine to the phenylalanine. Left in the record is the CDR3 DNA by itself, 42 bases read in frame from the first base. Compared with germline, V lacks 4 bases and J lacks 8 bases; bases without a gene match: 7.